Each of the 15 T cell receptor beta chains below was sequenced from the same sample in a study of siplizumab effects on memory and regulatory T cells. TCRdb keeps only in-frame clones here, not all; method: immunoSEQ multiplex PCR. The repertoire holds 65,000 to 70,000 clones, over 80% seen once, with approximately 1.7% in the top ten. Sequencing was done on a sample of Tregs sorted from blood. These receptor sequences come from a human donor in good health.

This rearrangement joins TRBV6-5 to TRBJ2-7; 9 positions match TRBD2. With V trimmed by 5 bases and J by 2 bases, 4 bases remained unmatched. CDR1 is MNHEY, CDR2 SVGAGI, per germline. The CDR3 consists of 14 residues. The chain's CDR3 is CASSQGGRAYEQYF. Written as DNA, the CDR3 is TGTGCCAGCAGTCAGGGCGGGAGGGCCTACGAGCAGTACTTC.

J is TRBJ2-7 and V is TRBV6-5; maybe TRBD1 (5 bases). Germline V lookup: CDR1 MNHEY, CDR2 SVGAGI. Trimming removed 7 bases from V and 2 bases from J, with 12 bases in between. This CDR3 contains 13 residues. The DNA of the CDR3 is TGTGCCAGCAAAAGTCAGGGCACCTACGAGCAGTACTTC. This translates into CASKSQGTYEQYF.

J is TRBJ1-1 and V is TRBV7-9, with TRBD1 as a possible D gene (5 bases). From germline, CDR1 is SEHNR and CDR2 FQNEAQ (reference sequence). The CDR3 runs 14 residues. Trimming took off 0 bases at V and 6 bases at J, with 11 bases between the two ends. The chain's CDR3 is CASSLALGGAEAFF. CDR3 nucleotide sequence: TGTGCCAGCAGCTTAGCGCTAGGAGGGGCTGAAGCTTTCTTT.

V and J are TRBV7-9 and TRBJ2-7, with D hard to call. CDR3 length: 12 residues. V lost 5 bases, J lost 4 bases, and 9 bases lay in between. Germline V gene data show CDR1 as SEHNR and CDR2 as FQNEAQ (reference sequence). CDR3 loop: CASSRGPYEQYF. The CDR3 bases are TGTGCCAGCAGCCGAGGACCTTACGAGCAGTACTTC.

The chain has TRBV2 and TRBJ2-2; no definite D call. Germline V CDR1 and CDR2: SNHLY, FYNNEI. The CDR3 is 11 amino acids. V shed 9 bases and J shed 5 bases, with 7 bases lying between them. CDR3 loop: CASKATGELFF. The CDR3 bases are TGTGCCAGTAAGGCGACCGGGGAGCTGTTTTTT.

The chain has TRBV20-1 and TRBJ2-7; D is unresolved. This CDR3 is built from 11 residues. Germline V gives CDR1 DFQATT, CDR2 SNEGSKA (reference sequence). The ends were cut back, 5 bases at V and 0 bases at J, with 5 bases in the middle. DNA for the CDR3: TGCAGTGCTCCGAGCTCCTACGAGCAGTACTTC. Translating gives CSAPSSYEQYF.

The rearrangement joins TRBV7-9 to TRBJ2-5; 9 nucleotides match TRBD2. The V gene's germline CDR1 is SEHNR and CDR2 FQNEAQ (reference sequence). The CDR3 covers 16 residues. V trimming: 2 bases; J trimming: 5 bases; junction bases outside the gene matches: 9. CDR3 bases: TGTGCCAGCAGCTTACCAATCCCGGCGGGAGGGGAGACCCAGTACTTC. The encoded protein is CASSLPIPAGGETQYF.

This clone is medium-sized (0.01 to 0.1%) in the sample. The gene calls are TRBV5-1 and TRBJ1-1; tentative D call: TRBD1 (5 bases). Germline V gene sequence: CDR1 SGHRS, CDR2 YFSETQ. CDR3 length: 13 residues. Trimming shortened V by 1 base and J by 6 bases, and 10 bases separated the two germline ends. The CDR3 DNA sequence: TGCGCCAGCAGCTTGCGGCAGGGCGCTGAAGCTTTCTTT. This sequence encodes CASSLRQGAEAFF. Filled out from reference TRBV5-1 and TRBJ1-1, the complete variable domain reads KAGVTQTPRYLIKTRGQQVTLSCSPISGHRSVSWYQQTPGQGLQFLFEYFSETQRNKGNFPGRFSGRQFSNSRSEMNVSTLELGDSALYLCASSLRQGAEAFFGQGTRLTVV.

This clone was found once. This chain connects TRBV9 to TRBJ2-5, with D possibly TRBD2 on 6 matching bases. Germline V lookup: CDR1 SGDLS, CDR2 YYNGEE. This CDR3 spans 16 amino acids. The V end was cut by 0 bases, the J end by 5 bases, with 17 bases between. The CDR3 DNA is TGTGCCAGCAGCGTAGAGAGCGGGTATACCGGGGAGACCCAGTACTTC. Amino acids: CASSVESGYTGETQYF.

This clone was seen once. This chain links TRBV5-4 with TRBJ2-5, with TRBD2 matching over 10 bases. Germline CDR1 reads SGHNT; CDR2 reads YYREEE (reference sequence). Germline trimming cut 0 bases from V and 5 bases from J; bases unmatched to any gene: 4. The CDR3 has 15 amino acids. Written as DNA, the CDR3 is TGTGCCAGCAGCTTGGAAGCGGGAGGGATGGAGACCCAGTACTTC. Translating it yields CASSLEAGGMETQYF.

V usage is TRBV7-2 and J usage is TRBJ1-2; tentatively, D is TRBD1 (5 bases). The V end was cut by 5 bases, the J end by 4 bases, with 17 bases between. The CDR3 runs to 15 residues. Germline lookup yields CDR1 SGHTA and CDR2 FQGNSA. CDR3 loop: CASSPAGGQVYGYTF. The CDR3, as DNA: TGTGCCAGCAGCCCGGCGGGGGGTCAGGTCTATGGCTACACCTTC.

The genes are TRBV10-1 and TRBJ2-7, with D hard to call. The CDR3 covers 16 residues. V was pared by 0 bases and J by 0 bases, with 12 bases between. The germline gives CDR1 WNHNN, CDR2 SYGVQD (reference sequence). The CDR3 DNA reads as TGCGCCAGCAGTGAGTCCGCCCCTGAACACTCCTACGAGCAGTACTTC. Amino acid sequence: CASSESAPEHSYEQYF.

The chain has TRBV4-1 and TRBJ1-2; D might be TRBD1 (6 bases). Looked up from germline, CDR1 is MGHRA and CDR2 is YSYEKL. Trimming took 3 bases from V and 4 from J, leaving 9 bases between them. The CDR3 loop spans 13 amino acids. This chain's CDR3 is CASSHQGSYGYTF. The DNA of the CDR3 is TGCGCCAGCAGCCACCAGGGGTCCTATGGCTACACCTTC.

This chain joins TRBV19 and TRBJ2-2; 8 bases match TRBD1. Losses at the gene ends were 8 bases for V and 6 bases for J; bases not matched to a gene: 8. The CDR3 is 14 residues long. Per the germline V gene, CDR1 is LNHDA and CDR2 is SQIVND (reference sequence). The CDR3: CASERTGSAGELFF. In DNA, the CDR3 is TGTGCCAGTGAAAGGACAGGGTCCGCCGGGGAGCTGTTTTTT.

The chain is built from TRBV5-1 and TRBJ1-5; D not resolved. In germline, CDR1 is SGHRS, CDR2 YFSETQ. Trimming removed 0 bases at V and 6 bases at J, with 7 bases between. The length of the CDR3 is 13 residues. In nucleotides, the CDR3 is TGCGCCAGCAGCTTGGGAGAGGCTCAGCCCCAGCATTTT. Translated: CASSLGEAQPQHF.